Here is one T cell receptor beta chain with its context. Its antigen is still unknown. The source of the sample is a study of shared clonotypes between healthy human individuals. Study results and caveats: The study's rarefaction showed incomplete sorted-subset sequencing despite large depth.

The protocol was immunoSEQ multiplex PCR, while the TCRdb copy is restricted to in-frame clones and leaves out a portion. The sample shows roughly 330,000 clones, under 80% of them seen only once. There are 19 residues in the CDR3. CDR1 and CDR2 (germline): MDHEN, SYDVKM. V gave up 5 bases and J gave up 2 bases; unmatched junction bases: 14. The gene calls are TRBV28 and TRBJ2-7, with 14 nucleotides matching TRBD2. Input material: memory CD4+ T cells sorted from blood. Subset given: CD45RA-negative fraction. The sequence was collected from a man aged 25-40 years in good health. CDR3 DNA sequence: TGTGCCAGCAGTCTCAGCCCGGGACTAGCGGGAGATAGGGCCTACGAGCAGTACTTC. Protein: CASSLSPGLAGDRAYEQYF. The variable domain in full, with the rest retrieved from reference TRBV28 and TRBJ2-7, is DVKVTQSSRYLVKRTGEKVFLECVQDMDHENMFWYRQDPGLGLRLIYFSYDVKMKEKGDIPEGYSVSREKKERFSLILESASTNQTSMYLCASSLSPGLAGDRAYEQYFGPGTRLTVT.